The rows below give T cell receptor beta chains drawn from one sample of a study of blood T cell repertoires in COVID-19. The repertoire was sequenced with immunoSEQ multiplex PCR; TCRdb's copy has only in-frame clones and lacks some. The sample lists a few hundred thousand clones, about nine tenths seen once, with 0.9% to 1% in the top ten. The sequencing input was peripheral blood. These receptors all stem from a woman between 35 and 50 years old who had recovered from COVID-19. Both conserved end residues are part of each CDR3. D genes are given only for firm matches. Not all rows give a size; the values are once, few, many and, for expanded clones, a class.

V	D	J	size	CDR3
TRBV9	TRBD2	TRBJ2-7	-	CASSVGSGLAGGYEQYF
TRBV18	TRBD1	TRBJ2-3	-	CASSPPTGAPTQYF
TRBV2	TRBD2	TRBJ2-7	-	CASSGQTSGRSSYEQYF
TRBV9	TRBD1	TRBJ2-3	-	CASSIRDRGSGDTQYF
TRBV3-1/TRBV3-2	-	TRBJ2-7	-	CASSPGLREQYF
TRBV29-1	-	TRBJ2-5	-	CSVRTGQETQYF
TRBV5-6	TRBD1	TRBJ2-5	-	CASSFLGTGGRETQYF
TRBV19	TRBD1	TRBJ2-3	few	CASSMSGTGGTDTQYF
TRBV30	-	TRBJ1-1	-	CAWSVLPVNTEAFF
TRBV18	TRBD2	TRBJ2-5	-	CASSPVGGVPLETQYF
TRBV5-4	TRBD2	TRBJ2-1	-	CASSPVAGVREQFF
TRBV5-1	-	TRBJ2-1	-	CASSLEVAAYNEQFF
TRBV18	TRBD2	TRBJ2-7	-	CASSPTGTSGISFREQYF
TRBV3-1/TRBV3-2	TRBD1	TRBJ1-2	-	CASSPSDRWARDYGYTF
TRBV5-4	-	TRBJ1-3	-	CASSLGSFGNTIYF
TRBV19	-	TRBJ1-1	-	CASMGISWDTEAFF
TRBV5-1	TRBD1	TRBJ2-7	-	CASSPGTGVYGEQYF
TRBV2	TRBD2	TRBJ2-7	-	CASSVLPGLGLTYEQYF
TRBV9	-	TRBJ2-3	once	CASSPQGGDPPDTQYF
TRBV10-3	-	TRBJ2-1	-	CAISDYYEQFF
TRBV19	TRBD2	TRBJ2-5	once	CASSWGTLAGKETQYF
TRBV27	-	TRBJ1-1	-	CASNPRGGTEAFF
TRBV5-4	TRBD1	TRBJ2-2	few	CASSYGTANTGELFF
TRBV2	-	TRBJ2-7	-	CASAASERYEQYF
TRBV7-9	-	TRBJ2-4	-	CASSRRGGLAKNIQYF
TRBV29-1	TRBD1	TRBJ2-7	-	CSVVPAGGSSYEQYF
TRBV10-3	-	TRBJ2-7	-	CATRGRYEQYF
TRBV6-5	-	TRBJ1-2	-	CASSYSARASGYTF
TRBV28	TRBD1	TRBJ2-7	-	CASRTGQGDHEQYF
TRBV5-5	-	TRBJ1-2	-	CASSLVGEGYGYTF
TRBV2	-	TRBJ1-2	-	CASSTNAGNYGYTF
TRBV9	TRBD2	TRBJ2-1	-	CASSGLANEQFF
TRBV28	TRBD1	TRBJ1-1	once	CASSFTGGLLNTEAFF
TRBV10-3	-	TRBJ2-7	few	CAISDKTGGAYEQYF
TRBV19	-	TRBJ1-5	-	CASSILQGSNQPQHF
TRBV9	TRBD2	TRBJ2-7	-	CASSGEGGLAGYEQYF
TRBV6-1	TRBD2	TRBJ2-7	-	CASSEGLAGVRTLYEQYF
TRBV4-1	-	TRBJ2-7	-	CASSQVSGSEQYF
TRBV7-9	TRBD2	TRBJ2-2	-	CASSSSSTSPNTGELFF
TRBV5-1	TRBD2	TRBJ2-4	few	CASSLAGLAGGKNIQYF
TRBV5-1	TRBD2	TRBJ2-2	once	CASSLGLAGGRNTGELFF
TRBV24-1	-	TRBJ2-2	once	CATSDRAGTGTGELFF
TRBV6-5	TRBD2	TRBJ2-7	-	CASSRTSGNSYEQYF
TRBV14	TRBD1	TRBJ2-1	-	CASSPWTGDEQFF
TRBV7-2	TRBD2	TRBJ2-2	-	CASSLPGDYANTGELFF
TRBV9	TRBD1	TRBJ2-3	-	CASSVLDGTGNTDTQYF
TRBV18	-	TRBJ2-2	-	CASSPFQRAGTGELFF
TRBV20-1	TRBD1	TRBJ1-1	-	CSAMWRQGVFF
TRBV6-5	TRBD1	TRBJ1-6	-	CASSWDSDNSPLHF
TRBV3-1/TRBV3-2	TRBD1	TRBJ2-7	-	CASSYRGRGPGEQYF